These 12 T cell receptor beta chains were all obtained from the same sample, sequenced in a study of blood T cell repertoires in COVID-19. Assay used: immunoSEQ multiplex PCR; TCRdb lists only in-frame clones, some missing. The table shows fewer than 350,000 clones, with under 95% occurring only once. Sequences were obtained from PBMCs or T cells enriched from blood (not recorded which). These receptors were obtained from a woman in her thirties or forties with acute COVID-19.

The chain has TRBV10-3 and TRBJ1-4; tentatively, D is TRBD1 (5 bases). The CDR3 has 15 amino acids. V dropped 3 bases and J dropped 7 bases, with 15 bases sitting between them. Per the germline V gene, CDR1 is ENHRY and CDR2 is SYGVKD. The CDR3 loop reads CAISERGQGGEKLFF. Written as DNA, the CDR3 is TGTGCCATCAGTGAAAGGGGCCAGGGCGGTGAAAAACTGTTTTTT.

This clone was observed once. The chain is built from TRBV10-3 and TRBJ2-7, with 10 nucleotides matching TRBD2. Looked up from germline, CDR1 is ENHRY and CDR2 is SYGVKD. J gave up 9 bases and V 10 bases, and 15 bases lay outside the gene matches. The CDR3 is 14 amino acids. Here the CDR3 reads CATSEREGPLGQYF. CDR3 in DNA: TGTGCCACCTCGGAGCGGGAGGGCCCACTGGGGCAGTACTTC.

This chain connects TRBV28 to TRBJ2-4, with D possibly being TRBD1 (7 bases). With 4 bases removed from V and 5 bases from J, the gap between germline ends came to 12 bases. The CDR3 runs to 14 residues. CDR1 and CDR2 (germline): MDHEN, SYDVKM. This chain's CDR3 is CASSSGGTENIQYF. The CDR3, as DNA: TGTGCCAGCAGTTCAGGAGGGACAGAAAACATTCAGTACTTC.

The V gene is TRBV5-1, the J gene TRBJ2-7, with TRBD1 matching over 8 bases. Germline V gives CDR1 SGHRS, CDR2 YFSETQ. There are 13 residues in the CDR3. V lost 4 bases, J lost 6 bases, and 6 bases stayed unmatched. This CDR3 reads CASSNGQGSEQYF. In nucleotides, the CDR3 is TGCGCCAGCAGCAATGGACAGGGCAGCGAGCAGTACTTC.

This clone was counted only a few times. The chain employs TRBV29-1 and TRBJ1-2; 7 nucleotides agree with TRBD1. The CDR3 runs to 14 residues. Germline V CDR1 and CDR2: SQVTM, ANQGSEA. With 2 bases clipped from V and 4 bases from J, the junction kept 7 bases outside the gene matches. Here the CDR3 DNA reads TGCAGCGTTGAATCTTGGACAGGAGGCTATGGCTACACCTTC. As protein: CSVESWTGGYGYTF.

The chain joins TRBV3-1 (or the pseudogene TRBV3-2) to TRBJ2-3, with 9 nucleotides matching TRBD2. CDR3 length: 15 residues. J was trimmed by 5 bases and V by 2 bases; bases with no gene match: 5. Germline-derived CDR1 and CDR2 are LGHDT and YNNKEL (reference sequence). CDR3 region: CASSQMVAGVDTQYF. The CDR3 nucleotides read TGTGCCAGCAGCCAAATGGTAGCGGGGGTAGATACGCAGTATTTT.

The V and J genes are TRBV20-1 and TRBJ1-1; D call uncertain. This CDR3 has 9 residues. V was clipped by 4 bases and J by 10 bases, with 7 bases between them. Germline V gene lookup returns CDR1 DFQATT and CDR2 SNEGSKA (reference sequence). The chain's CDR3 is CSATTGAFF. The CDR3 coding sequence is TGCAGTGCTACCACGGGAGCTTTCTTT.

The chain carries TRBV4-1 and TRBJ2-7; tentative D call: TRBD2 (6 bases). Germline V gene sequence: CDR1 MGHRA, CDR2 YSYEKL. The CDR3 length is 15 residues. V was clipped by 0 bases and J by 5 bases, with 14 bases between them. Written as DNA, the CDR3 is TGCGCCAGCAGCCAAGACGCGGGGTGGAAAAACGAGCAGTACTTC. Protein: CASSQDAGWKNEQYF.

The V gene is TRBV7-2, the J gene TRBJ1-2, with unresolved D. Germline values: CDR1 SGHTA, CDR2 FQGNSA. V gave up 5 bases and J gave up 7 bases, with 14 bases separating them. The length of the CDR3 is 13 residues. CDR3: CASSGTPPRGYTF. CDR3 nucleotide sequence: TGTGCCAGCAGCGGTACACCACCTCGTGGCTACACCTTC.

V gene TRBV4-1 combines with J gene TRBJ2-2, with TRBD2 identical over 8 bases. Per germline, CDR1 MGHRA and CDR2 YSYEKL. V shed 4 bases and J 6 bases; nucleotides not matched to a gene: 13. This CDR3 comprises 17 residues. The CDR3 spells CASSLPLGGAWAGELFF. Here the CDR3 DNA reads TGCGCCAGCAGCCTACCCCTCGGGGGGGCCTGGGCCGGGGAGCTGTTTTTT.

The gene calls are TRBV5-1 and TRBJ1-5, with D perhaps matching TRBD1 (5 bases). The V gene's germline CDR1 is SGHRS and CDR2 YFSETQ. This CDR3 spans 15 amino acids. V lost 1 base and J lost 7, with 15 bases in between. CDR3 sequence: CASSLSGGSGQPQHF. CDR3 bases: TGCGCCAGCAGCTTGTCTGGGGGGTCTGGCCAGCCCCAGCATTTT.

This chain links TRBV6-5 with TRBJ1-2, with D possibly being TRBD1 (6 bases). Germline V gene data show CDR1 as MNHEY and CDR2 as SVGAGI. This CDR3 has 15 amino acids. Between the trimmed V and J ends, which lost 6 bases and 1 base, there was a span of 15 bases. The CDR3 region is CASRLILDSNYGYTF. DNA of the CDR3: TGTGCCAGCAGGCTAATACTGGACAGTAACTATGGCTACACCTTC.